This is a list of T cell receptor beta chains from one sample in a study of cytomegalovirus exposure and HLA in healthy donors. Here immunoSEQ multiplex PCR was the method, and the copy in TCRdb shows in-frame clones only, minus some. Altogether some 130,000 clones are present, about 81% being singletons, with the ten largest covering roughly 6.6%. Sequencing input: PBMCs. The receptors originated from a man aged 25-45 years in good health and CMV-seronegative. The CDR3 runs from the conserved cysteine through the conserved F or W. A D gene is named only where the DNA matches it firmly. Clone size is not always given. Where it is, it says once, few, many or a class for expanded clones.

DNA | CDR3 | J | D | size | V
TGTGCCAGGGGCCGTGGGACCGGGGAGCTGTTTTTT | CARGRGTGELFF | TRBJ2-2 | - | - | TRBV19
TGTGCCAGCAGTTACTCGGGGAGCTCCTACAATGAGCAGTTCTTC | CASSYSGSSYNEQFF | TRBJ2-1 | - | few | TRBV6-5
TGCGCCAGCAGCTTGGGAGGCGCGGGGTACGGAGAGACCCAGTACTTC | CASSLGGAGYGETQYF | TRBJ2-5 | - | - | TRBV5-1
TGTGCCAGCAGCCCCCTAGGTTCGGTCTCTGGAAACACCATATATTTT | CASSPLGSVSGNTIYF | TRBJ1-3 | - | - | TRBV11-2
TGTGCCAGCAGCTCGGACAGGGAGGAGCAGTTCTTC | CASSSDREEQFF | TRBJ2-1 | TRBD1 | - | TRBV7-9
TGTGCCAGCAGCTTGATGACAGTACAAGAGACCCAGTACTTC | CASSLMTVQETQYF | TRBJ2-5 | - | - | TRBV5-6
TGTGCCAGCAGCTCCGGGACAGGGGCGGATCAGCCCCAGCATTTT | CASSSGTGADQPQHF | TRBJ1-5 | TRBD1 | - | TRBV7-9
TGTGCCACCAAACAGGGAAACACTGAAGCTTTCTTT | CATKQGNTEAFF | TRBJ1-1 | - | - | TRBV19
TGTGCCAGCAGTTACACAGGGTTAGGCGAGCAGTACTTC | CASSYTGLGEQYF | TRBJ2-7 | - | - | TRBV11-2
TGTGCCAGCAGTCCACCCTCTGAAAAGACTAGCGGGAGCACAGATACGCAGTATTTT | CASSPPSEKTSGSTDTQYF | TRBJ2-3 | TRBD2 | - | TRBV2
TGTGCCAGCAGCCCCCGGGGGGCAGACTCCTACGAGCAGTACTTC | CASSPRGADSYEQYF | TRBJ2-7 | - | - | TRBV4-2
TGTGCCAGCAGTCAAGGGACTAGCGGGAGGTACACAGATACGCAGTATTTT | CASSQGTSGRYTDTQYF | TRBJ2-3 | TRBD2 | - | TRBV6-1
TGTGCCACCAGCAGGGGGGGACCGTACAATGAGCAGTTCTTC | CATSRGGPYNEQFF | TRBJ2-1 | - | - | TRBV15
TGTGCCAGCAGCCTCAGGGGTCTAAACTACAATGAGCAGTTCTTC | CASSLRGLNYNEQFF | TRBJ2-1 | - | - | TRBV11-2
TGTGCCAGCAGCTCCCGGTACTCCTACGAGCAGTACTTC | CASSSRYSYEQYF | TRBJ2-7 | - | - | TRBV7-6
TGTGCCAGCAGTTTAAACGCAGTAAACACTGAAGCTTTCTTT | CASSLNAVNTEAFF | TRBJ1-1 | - | - | TRBV27
TGTGCCAGCAGCCACAGCGGGACTAGCGGGGTCGGCACCGGGGAGCTGTTTTTT | CASSHSGTSGVGTGELFF | TRBJ2-2 | TRBD2 | few | TRBV4-2
TGCGCCAGCAGCCCCGAGACAGGGACTGGAAACACCATATATTTT | CASSPETGTGNTIYF | TRBJ1-3 | TRBD1 | - | TRBV5-1
TGTGCCAGCAGCTTGGTGGGGACAGCTAACTATGGCTACACCTTC | CASSLVGTANYGYTF | TRBJ1-2 | TRBD1 | - | TRBV5-4
TGTGCCAGCAGCCTTACTACGAACACCGGGGAGCTGTTTTTT | CASSLTTNTGELFF | TRBJ2-2 | - | - | TRBV9
TGCGCCAGCAGCGGTACAGGGGCCAGGGAGACCCAGTACTTC | CASSGTGARETQYF | TRBJ2-5 | TRBD1 | few | TRBV5-1
TGCGCCAGCAGCTTGGGGCAGGAGGTCGAGCAGTACTTC | CASSLGQEVEQYF | TRBJ2-7 | - | - | TRBV5-1
TGTGCCAGCAGCTTGGTTGGTCAGGGCTCCTACGAGCAGTACTTC | CASSLVGQGSYEQYF | TRBJ2-7 | - | - | TRBV5-5
TGCAGCGTTGAAGCGGGGATAGCCAAAAACATTCAGTACTTC | CSVEAGIAKNIQYF | TRBJ2-4 | - | few | TRBV29-1
TGTGCCAGCAGCCCCGGGACAGGGAGAAATACGCAGTATTTT | CASSPGTGRNTQYF | TRBJ2-3 | TRBD1 | - | TRBV9
TGTGCCAGCAGCTTATCGGGGACAGGCACTGAAGCTTTCTTT | CASSLSGTGTEAFF | TRBJ1-1 | TRBD1 | - | TRBV7-3
TGTGCCAGCGGGCGGGGGAGCTCCTACGAGCAGTACTTC | CASGRGSSYEQYF | TRBJ2-7 | TRBD2 | - | TRBV6-5
TGTGCCAGCAGTGCCGGACTAGCGGGGGGGCAGGAGACCCAGTACTTC | CASSAGLAGGQETQYF | TRBJ2-5 | TRBD2 | - | TRBV6-1
TGCGCCAGCAGCCTAAAGGATGGGGGGGTCTCCTACGAGCAGTACTTC | CASSLKDGGVSYEQYF | TRBJ2-7 | TRBD2 | - | TRBV5-1
TGCGCCAGCAGCCAAGTCGGACAGGGGCGCGGTCAGCCCCAGCATTTT | CASSQVGQGRGQPQHF | TRBJ1-5 | TRBD1 | - | TRBV4-1
TGTGCCAGCAGTTACGGCAGGGGGTACACCGGGGAGCTGTTTTTT | CASSYGRGYTGELFF | TRBJ2-2 | TRBD1 | - | TRBV6-5
TGTGCCAGCAGCTTCAGACTAGCGGAGGATACGCAGTATTTT | CASSFRLAEDTQYF | TRBJ2-3 | TRBD2 | - | TRBV5-6
TGTGCCAGCAGTTTGACTCACACTGAAGCTTTCTTT | CASSLTHTEAFF | TRBJ1-1 | - | - | TRBV28
TGCAGCGTTGGCCCTCGGGTAGGAAGCACAGATACGCAGTATTTT | CSVGPRVGSTDTQYF | TRBJ2-3 | - | - | TRBV29-1
TGTGCCAGCAGTGGCGCTGGTTACACCGGGGAGCTGTTTTTT | CASSGAGYTGELFF | TRBJ2-2 | - | - | TRBV25-1
TGTGCCAGCAGCTTAGCAGGGGCGGACACCGGGGAGCTGTTTTTT | CASSLAGADTGELFF | TRBJ2-2 | - | few | TRBV11-2
TGTGCCAGCAGCCTCCGAGGGACTAGCGGGAGCCCTAGCACAGATACGCAGTATTTT | CASSLRGTSGSPSTDTQYF | TRBJ2-3 | TRBD2 | - | TRBV4-2
TGTGCCAGCAGTTACAGGGGAACCAACTATGGCTACACCTTC | CASSYRGTNYGYTF | TRBJ1-2 | - | - | TRBV6-5
TGTGCCAGCAGCGACTTACAGGGGATGGCTGGAAACACCATATATTTT | CASSDLQGMAGNTIYF | TRBJ1-3 | TRBD1 | - | TRBV9
TGTGCCAGCAGCCAGGACGGGGGGCTTTCACCCCTCCACTTT | CASSQDGGLSPLHF | TRBJ1-6 | - | - | TRBV5-4
TGTGCCAGCAGTGAAGACTTCAACTATGGCTACACCTTC | CASSEDFNYGYTF | TRBJ1-2 | - | - | TRBV6-1
TGCGCCAGCTACCCGTTTGGGGCAGAGCAGCCCCAGCATTTT | CASYPFGAEQPQHF | TRBJ1-5 | - | - | TRBV5-1
TGTGCCAGCAGTGTCCTGGGGGGAGCGGGAGTGGGGGCCGGGGAGCTGTTTTTT | CASSVLGGAGVGAGELFF | TRBJ2-2 | TRBD2 | few | TRBV25-1
TGTGCCAGCAGTTCTTTTTCGGCACAGAAAACATACAATGAGCAGTTCTTC | CASSSFSAQKTYNEQFF | TRBJ2-1 | - | - | TRBV25-1
TGTGCCAGCAGTCCCTGGACTCCGATCTCCTACGAGCAGTACTTC | CASSPWTPISYEQYF | TRBJ2-7 | - | - | TRBV28
TGTGCCAGCAGTCCCTGGAACAGCGGGGGGGCGTCCGGGGAGCTGTTTTTT | CASSPWNSGGASGELFF | TRBJ2-2 | TRBD2 | once | TRBV27
TGTGCCAGCTCACCAACAGGCTACGAGCAGTACTTC | CASSPTGYEQYF | TRBJ2-7 | - | - | TRBV18
TGTGCCACCAGTCAGGGGAAGGATCAGCCCCAGCATTTT | CATSQGKDQPQHF | TRBJ1-5 | - | - | TRBV6-1
TGTGCCAGCAGCCCCGTCTACTCTGGGGCCAACGTCCTGACTTTC | CASSPVYSGANVLTF | TRBJ2-6 | - | - | TRBV27
TGTGCCAGCAGTTGGGGCAGGGCCACCGGGGAGCTGTTTTTT | CASSWGRATGELFF | TRBJ2-2 | - | - | TRBV28
TGCGCCAGCAGCTCCTCCATGACAGGGGGGACAGATACGCAGTATTTT | CASSSSMTGGTDTQYF | TRBJ2-3 | TRBD1 | - | TRBV5-1
TGTGCCAGTACCTCACTAGCGGGAGGAGCCAAAAACATTCAGTACTTC | CASTSLAGGAKNIQYF | TRBJ2-4 | TRBD2 | - | TRBV19